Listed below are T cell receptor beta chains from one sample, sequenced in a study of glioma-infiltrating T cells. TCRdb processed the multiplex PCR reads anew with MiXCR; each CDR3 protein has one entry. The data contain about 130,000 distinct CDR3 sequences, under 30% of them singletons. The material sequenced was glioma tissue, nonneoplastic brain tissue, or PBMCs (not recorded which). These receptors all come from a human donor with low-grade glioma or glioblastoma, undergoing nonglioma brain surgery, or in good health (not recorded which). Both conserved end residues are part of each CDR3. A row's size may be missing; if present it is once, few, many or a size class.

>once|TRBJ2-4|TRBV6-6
CASRGGAGHHF
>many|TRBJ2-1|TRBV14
CASSPSHNEQFF
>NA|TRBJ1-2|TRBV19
CASINRATYGYTF
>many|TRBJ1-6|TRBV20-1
CSARGDNSYNSPLHF
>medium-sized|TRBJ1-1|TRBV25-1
CASSEIRGAAFF
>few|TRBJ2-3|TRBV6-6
CASSYLARSTDTQYF
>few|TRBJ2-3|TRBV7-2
CASSSRGLAGTDTQYF
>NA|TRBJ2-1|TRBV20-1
CSASPSGGRAYNEQFF
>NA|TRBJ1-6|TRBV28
CASSERNNTPLHF
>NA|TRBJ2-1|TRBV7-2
CASSLSPSANEQFF
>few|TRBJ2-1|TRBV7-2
CASSPRTDYNEQFF
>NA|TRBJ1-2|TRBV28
CASTPGEIYGYTF
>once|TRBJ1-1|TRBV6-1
CASSEEGDLAEAFF
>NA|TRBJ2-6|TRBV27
CASGDPGQGGQEANVLTF
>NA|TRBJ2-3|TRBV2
CASRTPGGGRWSTDTQYF
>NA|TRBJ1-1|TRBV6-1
CASSVEGQGPTEAFF
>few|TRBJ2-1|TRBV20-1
CSARDRMGNEQFF
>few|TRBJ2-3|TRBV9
CASSAGGGEGWTDTQYF
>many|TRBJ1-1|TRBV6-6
CASSYSGAGHLNTEAFF
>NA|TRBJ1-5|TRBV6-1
CASSPRGGNQPQHF
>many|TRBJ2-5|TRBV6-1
CASSILGRETQYF
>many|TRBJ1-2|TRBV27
CASSLGVSDSGYGYTF
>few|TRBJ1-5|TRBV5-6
CASSLAADSALNQPQHF
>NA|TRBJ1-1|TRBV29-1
CSVDVSSRAFF
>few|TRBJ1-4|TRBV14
CASSQDPGTPNEKLFF
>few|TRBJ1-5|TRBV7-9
CASSLGIRTSQHF
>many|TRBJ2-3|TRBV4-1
CASSSRDRSLTDTQYF
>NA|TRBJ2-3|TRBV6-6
CASSYSRPGPTVSTDTQYF
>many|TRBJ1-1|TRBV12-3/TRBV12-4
CASSPEAFF
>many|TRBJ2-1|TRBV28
CAHRGGWPYNEQFF
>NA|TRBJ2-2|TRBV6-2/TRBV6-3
CASSPGGTGELFF
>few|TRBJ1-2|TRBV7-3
CASSFQGSGGYTF
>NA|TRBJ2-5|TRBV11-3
CASSLTGTGIQETQYF
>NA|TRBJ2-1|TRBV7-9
CASSPTSGADNEQFF
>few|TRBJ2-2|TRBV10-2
CASIGLNTGELFF
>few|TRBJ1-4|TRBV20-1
CSARDTGRAEKLFF
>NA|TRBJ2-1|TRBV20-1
CSARASGGAAYNEQFF
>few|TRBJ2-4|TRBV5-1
CASSHRQGAGNIQYF
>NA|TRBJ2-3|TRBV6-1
CASKGVNRASTDTQYF
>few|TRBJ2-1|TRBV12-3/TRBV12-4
CASTVGGGIYNEQFF
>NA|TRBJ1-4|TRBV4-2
CASSQSDRDNEKLFF
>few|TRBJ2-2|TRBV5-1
CASSLLTSPNTGELFF
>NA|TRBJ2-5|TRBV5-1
CASSPGTSGGFSQETQYF
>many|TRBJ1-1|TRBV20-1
CSARLKDRGAEAFF
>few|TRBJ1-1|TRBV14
CASSQDVSLRSEAFF
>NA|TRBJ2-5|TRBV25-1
CASSDRQGVVETQYF
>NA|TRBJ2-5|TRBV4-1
CASSQESGEYQETQYF
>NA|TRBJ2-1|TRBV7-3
CASSTSGQGRDEQFF
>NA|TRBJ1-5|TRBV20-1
CSARMKGGENQPQHF
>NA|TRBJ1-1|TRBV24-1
CATMETGGDTEAFF
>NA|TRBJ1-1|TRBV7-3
CASSLNGNTEDFF
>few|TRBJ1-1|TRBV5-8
CASSLESGGKTEAFF
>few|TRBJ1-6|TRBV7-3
CASSLNNSPLHF